This is a list of T cell receptor beta chains from one sample in a study of blood T cells in healthy people across ages. TCRdb reanalysed the 5' RACE reads using MiXCR and keeps one entry per CDR3 protein. The sample has about 800,000 distinct CDR3 sequences; about 42% are singletons. The sequenced sample consisted of blood. The receptors here all came from an elderly man in good health. Both conserved end residues are part of each CDR3. Each record gives: clone size, J gene, V gene, D gene, CDR3 protein, CDR3 DNA. A D gene is named only where the DNA matches it firmly. Expanded clones are given a class, and other clones once, few, many or no size at all.

size: .
J: TRBJ2-7
V: TRBV12-3/TRBV12-4
D: TRBD2
CDR3: CASSFLQGLAGGDEQYF
DNA: TGTGCCAGCAGTTTTTTACAGGGACTAGCGGGAGGGGACGAGCAGTACTTC

size: few
J: TRBJ2-3
V: TRBV28
D: TRBD2
CDR3: CASSSTSRTDTQYF
DNA: TGTGCCAGCAGTTCGACTAGCCGCACAGATACGCAGTATTTT

size: few
J: TRBJ2-5
V: TRBV28
D: .
CDR3: CASCGETQYF
DNA: TGTGCCAGCTGTGGAGAGACCCAGTACTTC

size: few
J: TRBJ2-6
V: TRBV11-2
D: .
CDR3: CASSYRPYDPGANVLTF
DNA: TGTGCCAGCAGCTACCGCCCCTATGACCCTGGGGCCAACGTCCTGACTTTC

size: once
J: TRBJ2-2
V: TRBV11-3
D: TRBD1
CDR3: CASSFSTGVTGELFF
DNA: TGTGCCAGCAGCTTCTCCACAGGGGTCACCGGGGAGCTGTTTTTT

size: few
J: TRBJ2-3
V: TRBV20-1
D: .
CDR3: CSARLAVGVADTQYF
DNA: TGCAGTGCTAGATTAGCGGTAGGGGTAGCAGATACGCAGTATTTT

size: .
J: TRBJ2-3
V: TRBV6-6
D: .
CDR3: CASRRGLPRSTDTQYF
DNA: TGTGCCAGCAGGCGGGGCCTCCCCAGGAGCACAGATACGCAGTATTTT

size: .
J: TRBJ2-7
V: TRBV6-1
D: TRBD1
CDR3: CASSGGQGAVEQYF
DNA: TGTGCCAGCAGTGGGGGACAGGGGGCGGTCGAGCAGTACTTC

size: .
J: TRBJ2-5
V: TRBV20-1
D: .
CDR3: CSAEGGGGRETQYF
DNA: TGCAGTGCAGAGGGGGGAGGGGGGCGAGAGACCCAGTACTTC

size: few
J: TRBJ2-3
V: TRBV28
D: TRBD2
CDR3: CASSLAAMDTQYF
DNA: TGTGCCAGCAGTCTAGCGGCGATGGATACGCAGTATTTT

size: .
J: TRBJ2-5
V: TRBV20-1
D: .
CDR3: CSARDQSTFLTETQYF
DNA: TGCAGTGCTAGAGATCAGAGTACATTCCTAACAGAGACCCAGTACTTC

size: .
J: TRBJ1-2
V: TRBV6-5
D: TRBD1
CDR3: CASSSGQDIYGYTF
DNA: TGTGCCAGCAGTTCGGGACAGGACATCTATGGCTACACCTTC